The 30 T cell receptor beta chains presented below share a single source sample, sequenced in a study of T cell responses to AZD1222 COVID-19 vaccine (dated by TCRdb to the early 2020s). What the time point label conveys for this sample: baseline before first vaccination. Receptors were amplified or captured by the immunoSEQ multiplex PCR assay. Not all clones reach the TCRdb copy of this immuneACCESS table, which keeps in-frame sequences only. Checked studies attribute under half of the gap to unresolved V genes and leave the rest unexplained. This sample holds over 85,000 clones; more than 90% were observed only once. About 13% of the sample belongs to the ten largest clones. This sample comprised peripheral blood, obtained on day 0 of AZD1222 vaccination. All receptors derive from an adult in good health.

The chain uses TRBV6-5 and TRBJ2-5; maybe TRBD1 (5 bases). Germline CDR1 MNHEY, CDR2 SVGAGI. The V end lost 4 bases, the J end lost 2 bases, and 11 bases lay between the germline ends. This CDR3 has 14 amino acids. CDR3 region: CASSLHRKQETQYF. Here the CDR3 DNA reads TGTGCCAGCAGTTTGCACAGGAAGCAAGAGACCCAGTACTTC.

The chain joins TRBV30 to TRBJ2-3; TRBD2 agrees at 7 bases. The CDR3 length is 16 residues. V shed 4 bases, J shed 8 bases, and the junction held 18 bases outside the gene matches. Germline V gives CDR1 GTSNPN, CDR2 SVGIG (reference sequence). The CDR3 loop reads CAWTKGVRREYVTQYF. In DNA, the CDR3 is TGTGCCTGGACGAAAGGAGTACGGCGGGAGTATGTTACGCAGTATTTT.

The V and J genes are TRBV4-2 and TRBJ2-1; D is unclear. Germline lookup yields CDR1 LGHNA and CDR2 YNFKEQ. Trimming took off 2 bases at V and 4 bases at J, with 12 bases between the two ends. The length of the CDR3 is 15 residues. The CDR3 nucleotides are TGTGCCAGCAGCCAAAGTTTCTCTGCTTACAATGAGCAGTTCTTC. Translating gives CASSQSFSAYNEQFF.

This sequence joins TRBV18 and TRBJ1-3, with no clear D. The CDR3 spans 17 residues. Germline CDR1 reads KGHSH; CDR2 reads LQKENI. The V and J ends lost 3 bases and 1 base respectively, with 16 bases between them. DNA for the CDR3: TGTGCCAGCTCACCTGTGACTCCCGTGGAGTCTGGAAACACCATATATTTT. Translation: CASSPVTPVESGNTIYF.

The V call is TRBV30, the J call TRBJ2-7; D is tentatively TRBD1 or TRBD2 (6 bases each). V lost 3 bases, J lost 4 bases, and 10 bases lay in between. This CDR3 comprises 12 residues. CDR1 GTSNPN and CDR2 SVGIG come from the germline V gene (reference sequence). The CDR3 is CAWSWGAYEQYF. CDR3 DNA: TGTGCCTGGAGCTGGGGGGCATACGAGCAGTACTTC. Based on the CDR3 plus reference TRBV30 and TRBJ2-7, the full variable domain is SQTIHQWPATLVQPVGSPLSLECTVEGTSNPNLYWYRQAAGRGLQLLFYSVGIGQISSEVPQNLSASRPQDRQFILSSKKLLLSDSGFYLCAWSWGAYEQYFGPGTRLTVT.

This clone is medium-sized. This sequence joins TRBV6-2 or TRBV6-3 and TRBJ2-5, with TRBD1 matching 8 bases. The V segment lost 4 bases and the J segment 5 bases; nucleotides outside the gene matches: 9. The germline V gene has CDR1 MNHEY and CDR2 SVGEGT. The CDR3 is made up of 15 amino acids. The CDR3 nucleotides read TGTGCCAGCAGTTCGGAGGGACAGGTGACGGAGACCCAGTACTTC. Amino acid sequence: CASSSEGQVTETQYF.

The J gene is TRBJ1-2, the V gene TRBV2; D call uncertain. This CDR3 has 15 residues. Trimming removed 4 bases at V and 9 bases at J, with 21 bases between. Germline CDR1 and CDR2: SNHLY and FYNNEI. The CDR3 nucleotides are TGTGCCAGCAGTGCCCAACTCCTGACTCGGGTACGCTACACCTTC. This translates into CASSAQLLTRVRYTF.

J is TRBJ1-1 and V is TRBV6-5; 10 bases agree with TRBD1. Looked up from germline, CDR1 is MNHEY and CDR2 is SVGAGI. The CDR3 runs 14 residues. The V gene end was trimmed by 8 bases and the J gene end by 5 bases; junction bases not matched to a gene: 8. The DNA for the CDR3 is TGTGCCAGCGGACGACCGGGACAGGGGACTGAAGCTTTCTTT. Translation gives CASGRPGQGTEAFF.

This clone appeared a single time. Written as DNA, the CDR3 is TGTGCCAGCAGCGTAACCGGGACAGGGGACTATGGCTACACCTTC. Residues: CASSVTGTGDYGYTF. The chain combines TRBV7-2 with TRBJ1-2, with 10 nucleotides matching TRBD1. With 5 bases clipped from V and 3 bases from J, the junction kept 6 bases outside the gene matches. The germline gives CDR1 SGHTA, CDR2 FQGNSA. CDR3 length: 15 amino acids.

CDR3 sequence (DNA): TGCAGCGTTGGGGGTTTCGCGAACACTGAAGCTTTCTTT. Encoded protein: CSVGGFANTEAFF. This chain links TRBV29-1 with TRBJ1-1; D is undetermined. Looked up from germline, CDR1 is SQVTM and CDR2 is ANQGSEA. The CDR3 runs 13 residues. Trimming took off 4 bases at V and 1 base at J, with 10 bases between the two ends.

The chain joins TRBV5-1 to TRBJ2-1; the match to TRBD1 covers 10 bases. V shed 3 bases, J shed 4 bases, and the junction held 4 bases outside the gene matches. This CDR3 has 15 residues. Germline CDR1 and CDR2: SGHRS and YFSETQ. Here the CDR3 DNA reads TGCGCCAGCAGCTCTCGACAGGGGGCTTACAATGAGCAGTTCTTC. Translating it yields CASSSRQGAYNEQFF.

In its sample, this clone was seen once. The chain employs TRBV29-1 and TRBJ2-4; 9 nucleotides align to TRBD2. J lost 8 bases, V lost 2 bases, and 4 bases had no gene match. Germline V gene data show CDR1 as SQVTM and CDR2 as ANQGSEA. The CDR3 length is 13 residues. The CDR3 nucleotides are TGCAGCGTTGAACTGCGGGAGGGGTACATTCAGTACTTC. Amino acid sequence: CSVELREGYIQYF.

V usage is TRBV30 and J usage is TRBJ1-3; the D is unclear. Germline V CDR1 and CDR2: GTSNPN, SVGIG (reference sequence). Trimming took off 1 base at V and 0 bases at J, with 10 bases between the two ends. CDR3 size: 15 residues. The chain's CDR3 is CAWSGVISSGNTIYF. As DNA, the CDR3 is TGTGCCTGGAGTGGGGTTATCTCCTCTGGAAACACCATATATTTT.

The genes are TRBV3-1 (or the pseudogene TRBV3-2) and TRBJ2-1; 9 bases line up with TRBD2. CDR1 is LGHDT, CDR2 YNNKEL, per germline (reference sequence). Trimming at V came to 3 bases and at J to 8 bases, leaving 11 bases not matched to a gene. The CDR3 is made up of 16 amino acids. CDR3 nucleotide sequence: TGTGCCAGCAGCCATGATAGCGGGAGAAGTCTGGATGAGCAGTTCTTC. This gives the protein CASSHDSGRSLDEQFF.

The V and J genes are TRBV6-5 and TRBJ2-1; 10 bases line up with TRBD1. Germline CDR1 and CDR2: MNHEY and SVGAGI. The CDR3 is made up of 14 amino acids. Germline trimming cut 8 bases from V and 9 bases from J; bases unmatched to any gene: 10. CDR3 sequence: CASLWDRGRGEQFF. CDR3 DNA: TGTGCCAGCCTATGGGACAGGGGACGGGGTGAGCAGTTCTTC.

This clone is a singleton in its sample. The chain is built from TRBV3-1 (or the pseudogene TRBV3-2) and TRBJ1-1; maybe TRBD1 (6 bases). V lost 4 bases and J lost 5, with 17 bases in between. Germline CDR1 LGHDT, CDR2 YNNKEL (reference sequence). CDR3 length: 15 residues. The CDR3 loop is CASSPGRGRGTEAFF. CDR3 coding DNA: TGTGCCAGCAGCCCTGGGCGGGGGCGCGGAACTGAAGCTTTCTTT.

The chain recombines TRBV28 with TRBJ1-4; TRBD1 matches at 9 bases. Per germline, CDR1 MDHEN and CDR2 SYDVKM. CDR3 length equals 15 residues. Unmatched junction bases numbered 8, after V lost 4 bases and J lost 8 bases. CDR3 nucleotide sequence: TGTGCCAGCAGTTCACCGGGACAGGGAAGCGAAAAACTGTTTTTT. This codes for CASSSPGQGSEKLFF.

This clone showed up just once. The rearrangement uses TRBV10-2 and TRBJ2-2; D call uncertain. V lost 5 bases and J 1 base, leaving 8 bases between the germline ends. This CDR3 has 14 residues. Per the germline V gene, CDR1 is WSHSY and CDR2 is SAAADI. Here the CDR3 reads CASSRAVNTGELFF. CDR3 nucleotide sequence: TGCGCCAGCAGTAGAGCAGTGAACACCGGGGAGCTGTTTTTT.

The chain links TRBV9 to TRBJ2-2, with TRBD1 as a possible D gene (5 bases). Trimming took off 2 bases at V and 4 bases at J, with 12 bases between the two ends. Germline V gives CDR1 SGDLS, CDR2 YYNGEE. The CDR3 has 15 residues. The CDR3 DNA follows: TGTGCCAGCAGCGTTTCTCCTCAGGGCACCGGGGAGCTGTTTTTT. Translation gives CASSVSPQGTGELFF. The full variable domain, its missing parts supplied by reference TRBV9 and TRBJ2-2, is DSGVTQTPKHLITATGQRVTLRCSPRSGDLSVYWYQQSLDQGLQFLIQYYNGEERAKGNILERFSAQQFPDLHSELNLSSLELGDSALYFCASSVSPQGTGELFFGEGSRLTVL.

The rearrangement uses TRBV3-1 (or the pseudogene TRBV3-2) and TRBJ1-6, with 8 bases that match TRBD1. CDR3 size: 15 residues. Germline CDR1 and CDR2: LGHDT and YNNKEL (reference sequence). V was clipped by 4 bases and J by 10 bases; unmatched bases: 9. The CDR3 loop reads CASSLRQGRTSPLHF. CDR3 nucleotide sequence: TGTGCCAGCAGCCTCCGACAGGGGAGAACCTCACCCCTCCACTTT.

The chain joins TRBV19 to TRBJ1-3; 8 positions agree with TRBD1. CDR3 size: 16 residues. Looked up from germline, CDR1 is LNHDA and CDR2 is SQIVND (reference sequence). V dropped 5 bases and J dropped 7; count of bases not matched to a gene: 13. The CDR3 bases are TGTGCCAGTAGTGCCGCCGGACAGGGATTACGGAACACCATATATTTT. Translation gives CASSAAGQGLRNTIYF.

This chain uses TRBV7-3 with TRBJ2-3; D call uncertain. Germline V gene data show CDR1 as SGHTA and CDR2 as FQGTGA. V gave up 6 bases and J gave up 0 bases, with 7 bases separating them. The CDR3 is 13 residues long. The CDR3, as DNA: TGTGCCAGCAGGATGGACAGCACAGATACGCAGTATTTT. It encodes CASRMDSTDTQYF.

This chain uses TRBV3-1 (or the pseudogene TRBV3-2) with TRBJ2-2; D not resolved. Germline CDR1 reads LGHDT; CDR2 reads YNNKEL (reference sequence). Between the trimmed V and J ends, which lost 3 bases and 0 bases, there was a span of 5 bases. The CDR3 spans 14 residues. CDR3 coding DNA: TGTGCCAGCAGCCAGGTAGCGAACACCGGGGAGCTGTTTTTT. Amino acid sequence: CASSQVANTGELFF.

The chain uses TRBV28 and TRBJ1-5, with 9 bases that match TRBD1. This CDR3 is 16 amino acids long. Germline CDR1 reads MDHEN; CDR2 reads SYDVKM. The V gene end was trimmed by 7 bases and the J gene end by 1 base; junction bases not matched to a gene: 8. The CDR3 protein is CASKTPGTGSNQPQHF. CDR3 DNA sequence: TGTGCCAGCAAAACACCCGGGACAGGGAGCAATCAGCCCCAGCATTTT.

The CDR3 nucleotides are TGTGCCAGCGGGCTGGACTTTAACACTGAAGCTTTCTTT. Its translation: CASGLDFNTEAFF. This chain connects TRBV11-3 to TRBJ1-1, with D uncertain. The CDR3 covers 13 residues. Germline CDR1 and CDR2: SGHNT and YENEEA. V gave up 8 bases and J gave up 2 bases, with 12 bases separating them.

The chain joins TRBV30 to TRBJ2-6; D not certain. The CDR3 has 13 amino acids. CDR1 and CDR2 (germline): GTSNPN, SVGIG (reference sequence). Deletions cut 6 bases from V and 0 bases from J, with 6 bases between. CDR3 DNA sequence: TGTGCCTGTCGAGACTCTGGGGCCAACGTCCTGACTTTC. Translating it yields CACRDSGANVLTF.

V gene TRBV19 combines with J gene TRBJ1-3; no firm D call. This CDR3 is built from 14 residues. CDR1 is LNHDA and CDR2 is SQIVND in the germline V gene (reference sequence). The V end was cut by 3 bases, the J end by 3 bases, with 9 bases between. This CDR3 is CASSIAGIGNTIYF. In nucleotides, the CDR3 is TGTGCCAGTAGTATTGCAGGTATTGGAAACACCATATATTTT.

The chain is built from TRBV9 and TRBJ1-1; D is unclear. Trimming took 4 bases from V and 3 from J, leaving 16 bases between them. The length of the CDR3 is 15 residues. Germline CDR1 reads SGDLS; CDR2 reads YYNGEE. The CDR3 reads CASSIRPNRDTEAFF. The CDR3 region has the DNA TGTGCCAGCAGCATAAGGCCTAACCGGGACACTGAAGCTTTCTTT. Full variable domain (remainder filled in from reference TRBV9 and TRBJ1-1): DSGVTQTPKHLITATGQRVTLRCSPRSGDLSVYWYQQSLDQGLQFLIQYYNGEERAKGNILERFSAQQFPDLHSELNLSSLELGDSALYFCASSIRPNRDTEAFFGQGTRLTVV.

The chain employs TRBV29-1 and TRBJ2-1; the match to TRBD2 covers 14 bases. CDR1 is SQVTM, CDR2 ANQGSEA, per germline. V shed 3 bases, J shed 8 bases, and the junction held 12 bases outside the gene matches. The CDR3 consists of 17 residues. CDR3 sequence: CSVDVFGTSGRWDEQFF. In DNA form, the CDR3 reads TGCAGCGTTGACGTATTCGGGACTAGCGGGAGATGGGATGAGCAGTTCTTC.

As concerns this clone: At one end, the junction sequence differs from germline, possibly due to a read error. The chain uses TRBV7-7 and TRBJ2-2; D perhaps matches TRBD1 (5 bases). The CDR3 length is 13 residues. Germline assignment: CDR1 SSHAT and CDR2 FNYEAQ (reference sequence). CDR3 in amino acids: CASSMTVTGELFF. The CDR3 DNA sequence: TGTGCTAGCAGCATGACAGTCACCGGGGAGCTGTTTTTT.